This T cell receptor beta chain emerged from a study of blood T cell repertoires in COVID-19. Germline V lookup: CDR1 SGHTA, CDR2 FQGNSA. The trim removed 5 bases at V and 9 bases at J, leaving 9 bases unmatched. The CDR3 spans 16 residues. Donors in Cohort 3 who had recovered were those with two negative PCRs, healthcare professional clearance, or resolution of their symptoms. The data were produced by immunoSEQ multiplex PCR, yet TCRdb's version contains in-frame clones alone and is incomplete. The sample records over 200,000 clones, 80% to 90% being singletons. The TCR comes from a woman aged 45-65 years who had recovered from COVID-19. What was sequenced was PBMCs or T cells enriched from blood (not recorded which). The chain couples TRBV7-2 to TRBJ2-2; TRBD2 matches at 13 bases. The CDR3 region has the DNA TGTGCCAGCAGCGCCCGGACTAGCGGGAGTGGCTGGGAGCTGTTTTTT. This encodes CASSARTSGSGWELFF.